This T cell receptor (beta chain) was sequenced for a study of blood T cells in healthy people across ages. It was with a sample-barcoded 5' primer and a J-beta primer mix that a second PCR of about 6 to 12 cycles was run. A single record per CDR3 protein comes from TCRdb applying MiXCR to the 5' RACE reads. Seen here are roughly 1,000,000 distinct CDR3 sequences, about 23% observed once, and the top ten hold approximately 0.75%. V lost 0 bases to trimming and J lost 8 bases, with 10 bases between them. The germline CDR1 and CDR2 sequences are DFQATT and SNEGSKA (reference sequence). The CDR3 length is 13 residues. The sample also formed part of further work on T cells of mothers and their children. Per that paper: Over 8.5 million TCR beta CDR3 reads were obtained from each mother, and approximately 3 million from each child.

The V gene is TRBV20-1, the J gene TRBJ1-4, with D possibly TRBD1 on 6 matching bases. Sequenced sample: blood. The TCR originated in a girl aged 2-10 years in good health. CDR3 in amino acids: CSAREGAREKLFF. CDR3 nucleotide sequence: TGCAGTGCTAGAGAGGGGGCACGGGAAAAACTGTTTTTT.